This T cell receptor (beta chain) stems from a study of response to subunit inactivated influenza vaccine. TCRdb ran MiXCR on the RT-PCR reads and lists one entry per CDR3 protein. This repertoire shows 150,000 to 200,000 distinct CDR3 sequences, roughly 12% found once; its top ten account for approximately 32%. The V end was cut by 0 bases, the J end by 6 bases, with 12 bases between. CDR1 is GTSNPN, CDR2 SVGIG, per germline (reference sequence). The CDR3 has 13 residues. This clonotype has more than one count but fewer than ten. The sample also formed part of further work on T cells expressing NK-cell markers. That report adds: In generating TCR beta cDNA, 5'RACE template switching with UMIs was used. Source material for TCR beta repertoires consisted of sorted CD3+CD56+NKG2C+, CD3+CD56+NKG2C- and CD3+CD56-NKG2C+ T cells. Most of the eight sequenced donors were HCMV-seropositive; one was seronegative. Six of the donors carried dominant NKG2C+ clonotypes that took up about 1.0-7.0% of their CD8+ T cells.

This chain connects TRBV30 to TRBJ2-7; TRBD1 might be the D (5 bases). The receptor's source is a man in his fifties or sixties who received an inactivated influenza vaccine. Material: CD8+ T cells sorted from PBMCs, obtained 11 to 12 days after vaccination. This CDR3 reads CAWSVAGSGEQYF. The DNA of the CDR3 is TGTGCCTGGAGTGTAGCAGGGTCCGGCGAGCAGTACTTC.